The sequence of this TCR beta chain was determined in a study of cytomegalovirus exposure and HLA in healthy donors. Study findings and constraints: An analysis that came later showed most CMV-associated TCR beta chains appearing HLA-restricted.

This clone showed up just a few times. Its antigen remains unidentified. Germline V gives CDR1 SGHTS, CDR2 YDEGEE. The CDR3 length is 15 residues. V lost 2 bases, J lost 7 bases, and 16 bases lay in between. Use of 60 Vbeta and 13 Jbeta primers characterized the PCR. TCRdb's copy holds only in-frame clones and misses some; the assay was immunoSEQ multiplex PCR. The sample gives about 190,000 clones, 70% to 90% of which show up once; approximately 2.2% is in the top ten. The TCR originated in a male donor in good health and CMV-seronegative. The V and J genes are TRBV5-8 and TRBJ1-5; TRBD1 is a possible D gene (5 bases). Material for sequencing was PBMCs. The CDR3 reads CASSLLRATEQPQHF. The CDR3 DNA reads TGTGCCAGCAGCTTACTCAGGGCGACCGAGCAGCCCCAGCATTTT.